These 21 T cell receptor beta chains originate from one sample sequenced in a study of blood T cell repertoires in COVID-19. Sequencing was performed with immunoSEQ multiplex PCR; in TCRdb, only in-frame clones are kept and a portion is missing. The table records roughly 140,000 clones, around nine tenths of them present only once. Sequenced: peripheral blood. The source of these receptors is a man aged 50 to 60 with active or convalescent COVID-19.

The chain employs TRBV5-8 and TRBJ1-6; D is unresolved. Trimming pared 1 base from V and 7 bases from J, leaving 9 bases between. The CDR3 extends over 14 amino acids. Germline lookup yields CDR1 SGHTS and CDR2 YDEGEE. The CDR3 region is CASSLFKANSPLHF. CDR3 nucleotide sequence: TGTGCCAGCAGCTTGTTTAAAGCGAATTCACCCCTCCACTTT.

The chain couples TRBV28 to TRBJ2-3; 10 bases are a match to TRBD1. This CDR3 region has 18 residues. Losses at the gene ends were 5 bases for V and 3 bases for J; bases not matched to a gene: 14. Germline V gene sequence: CDR1 MDHEN, CDR2 SYDVKM. The CDR3 coding sequence is TGTGCCAGCAGTCCCTACTATGTCCGGGACAGGGGTACAGATACGCAGTATTTT. Protein: CASSPYYVRDRGTDTQYF.

In this sample, this clone turned up once. The J gene is TRBJ1-5, the V gene TRBV10-3; TRBD1 aligns across 7 bases. CDR1 is ENHRY, CDR2 SYGVKD, per germline. Losses at the gene ends were 6 bases for V and 7 bases for J; bases not matched to a gene: 3. The CDR3 is 12 residues long. The chain's CDR3 is CAISFRGQPQHF. The CDR3 DNA is TGTGCCATCAGCTTCAGGGGGCAGCCCCAGCATTTT.

The DNA for the CDR3 is TGTGCTAGTGGTTTCGGGGGGGGAGGGCAGGATGAGCAGTTCTTC. It is translated as CASGFGGGGQDEQFF. The gene calls are TRBV12-5 and TRBJ2-1; 8 nucleotides line up with TRBD2. There are 15 residues in the CDR3. J gave up 8 bases and V 3 bases, and 9 bases lay outside the gene matches. Germline V gene sequence: CDR1 LGHNT, CDR2 FRNRAP.

The genes are TRBV28 and TRBJ1-4; possible D gene TRBD1, 5 bases. The length of the CDR3 is 18 residues. Per the germline V gene, CDR1 is MDHEN and CDR2 is SYDVKM. V was shortened by 2 bases and J by 7 bases, with 23 bases between the two germline ends. The CDR3 loop is CASSLVRQGARYSEKLFF. Written as DNA, the CDR3 is TGTGCCAGCAGTTTAGTGAGGCAGGGTGCGAGATATAGTGAAAAACTGTTTTTT.

The genes are TRBV9 and TRBJ1-2, with D possibly being TRBD1 (6 bases). V lost 4 bases and J lost 0, with 16 bases in between. CDR1 SGDLS and CDR2 YYNGEE come from the germline V gene. The CDR3 totals 16 residues. The CDR3: CASSPSWTVANYGYTF. For the CDR3, the DNA is TGTGCCAGCAGCCCTTCCTGGACAGTAGCTAACTATGGCTACACCTTC.

The V and J genes are TRBV5-8 and TRBJ2-7; D not resolved. Germline assignment: CDR1 SGHTS and CDR2 YDEGEE. The ends were cut back, 6 bases at V and 3 bases at J, with 10 bases in the middle. The CDR3 is 12 amino acids. The DNA of the CDR3 is TGTGCCAGCAAGTACAGTCACTACGAGCAGTACTTC. Protein sequence: CASKYSHYEQYF.

This chain joins TRBV29-1 and TRBJ1-3, with 8 bases identical to TRBD1. Germline loops: CDR1 SQVTM, CDR2 ANQGSEA. The V and J ends lost 7 bases and 2 bases, in that order; junction bases with no gene match: 4. The CDR3 loop spans 13 amino acids. The CDR3 DNA is TGCAGCGGGCGGGACAGGACTGGAAACACCATATATTTT. Translated: CSGRDRTGNTIYF. Variable domain in full (rest from reference TRBV29-1 and TRBJ1-3): SAVISQKPSRDICQRGTSLTIQCQVDSQVTMMFWYRQQPGQSLTLIATANQGSEATYESGFVIDKFPISRPNLTFSTLTVSNMSPEDSSIYLCSGRDRTGNTIYFGEGSWLTVV.

The chain has TRBV19 and TRBJ2-3; D unclear. The germline CDR1 and CDR2 sequences are LNHDA and SQIVND (reference sequence). Deletions cut 5 bases from V and 3 bases from J, with 15 bases between. This CDR3 has 15 residues. The CDR3 protein is CASSVQNPGTDTQYF. For the CDR3, the DNA is TGTGCCAGTAGTGTACAAAACCCCGGGACAGATACGCAGTATTTT.

This clone was seen a single time. The gene calls are TRBV28 and TRBJ1-1; 7 nucleotides agree with TRBD1. Germline-derived CDR1 and CDR2 are MDHEN and SYDVKM. The CDR3 extends over 14 amino acids. Unmatched junction bases numbered 5, after V lost 1 base and J lost 6 bases. CDR3 sequence (DNA): TGTGCCAGCAGTTTATTAGGGGGCGAGTCTGAAGCTTTCTTT. Residues: CASSLLGGESEAFF.

V is TRBV28 and J is TRBJ1-5; D possibly corresponds to TRBD1 (5 bases). Trimming removed 6 bases at V and 1 base at J, with 10 bases between. The length of the CDR3 is 14 residues. Per germline, CDR1 MDHEN and CDR2 SYDVKM. CDR3 region: CASRRDVSNQPQHF. The CDR3 bases are TGTGCCAGCAGGCGGGACGTCAGCAATCAGCCCCAGCATTTT.

The V call is TRBV7-3, the J call TRBJ2-2, with 8 nucleotides matching TRBD1. CDR3 size: 13 residues. CDR1 and CDR2 from the germline V gene are SGHTA and FQGTGA. The V segment lost 8 bases and the J segment 4 bases; nucleotides outside the gene matches: 3. CDR3 residues: CASGRGPTGELFF. The DNA of the CDR3 is TGTGCCAGCGGCAGGGGGCCCACCGGGGAGCTGTTTTTT.

The V and J genes are TRBV30 and TRBJ1-4; 8 bases map to TRBD1. Germline V gene data show CDR1 as GTSNPN and CDR2 as SVGIG (reference sequence). With 2 bases clipped from V and 0 bases from J, the junction kept 5 bases outside the gene matches. CDR3 length equals 16 residues. In nucleotides, the CDR3 is TGTGCCTGGAGTCGGACAGGGCGAGCAACTAATGAAAAACTGTTTTTT. Amino acid sequence: CAWSRTGRATNEKLFF.

The chain carries TRBV9 and TRBJ2-7, with unresolved D. The CDR3 runs to 11 residues. Germline V gene lookup returns CDR1 SGDLS and CDR2 YYNGEE. The ends were cut back, 4 bases at V and 3 bases at J, with 5 bases in the middle. This chain's CDR3 is CASSTLYEQYF. The CDR3 DNA sequence: TGTGCCAGCAGCACTCTCTACGAGCAGTACTTC. Complete variable domain (other parts from reference TRBV9 and TRBJ2-7): DSGVTQTPKHLITATGQRVTLRCSPRSGDLSVYWYQQSLDQGLQFLIQYYNGEERAKGNILERFSAQQFPDLHSELNLSSLELGDSALYFCASSTLYEQYFGPGTRLTVT.

This chain joins TRBV4-2 and TRBJ1-4; TRBD1 aligns across 8 bases. This CDR3 has 16 residues. Germline-derived CDR1 and CDR2 are LGHNA and YNFKEQ. The V gene end was trimmed by 2 bases and the J gene end by 2 bases; junction bases not matched to a gene: 4. CDR3 coding DNA: TGTGCCAGCAGCCAACGACAGGGGATGACTAATGAAAAACTGTTTTTT. Translation: CASSQRQGMTNEKLFF.

This sequence joins TRBV5-6 and TRBJ1-5; the D is unclear. The CDR3 runs to 16 residues. Germline V lookup: CDR1 SGHDT, CDR2 YYEEEE. V was pared by 6 bases and J by 7 bases, with 23 bases between. The CDR3 here is CASTFGGRYGGQPQHF. DNA of the CDR3: TGTGCCAGCACCTTCGGTGGGCGTTACGGAGGACAGCCCCAGCATTTT.

V is TRBV28 and J is TRBJ2-3; TRBD2 is a possible D gene (5 bases). Trimming removed 2 bases from V and 1 base from J, with 16 bases in between. Germline V gene sequence: CDR1 MDHEN, CDR2 SYDVKM. The CDR3 runs 17 residues. The CDR3 DNA is TGTGCCAGCAGTTTAAACTGGGCCAAGCGGCGCACAGATACGCAGTATTTT. This translates into CASSLNWAKRRTDTQYF.

The chain couples TRBV7-2 to TRBJ1-1; 7 bases line up with TRBD1. Germline V lookup: CDR1 SGHTA, CDR2 FQGNSA. With V trimmed by 5 bases and J by 1 base, 4 bases remained unmatched. This CDR3 spans 14 amino acids. The CDR3 bases are TGTGCCAGCAGCGGACAGGCTGGGAACACTGAAGCTTTCTTT. Its translation: CASSGQAGNTEAFF.

A word on this clone: In the same sample, other DNA sequences code for this CDR3. The rearrangement links TRBV7-2 to TRBJ2-7; weak D call: TRBD2 (5 bases). Trimming pared 1 base from V and 2 bases from J, leaving 9 bases between. The CDR3 extends over 14 amino acids. The germline gives CDR1 SGHTA, CDR2 FQGNSA. The CDR3 DNA is TGTGCCAGCAGCTTAGGAGGGAGCCCCTACGAGCAGTACTTC. It encodes CASSLGGSPYEQYF.

In its sample, this clone was seen once. The rearrangement uses TRBV5-1 and TRBJ2-3; the D gene is possibly TRBD1 (6 bases). V shed 7 bases and J shed 1 base, with 13 bases lying between them. Per the germline V gene, CDR1 is SGHRS and CDR2 is YFSETQ. This CDR3 comprises 14 residues. CDR3 loop: CASRTGGRTDTQYF. DNA for the CDR3: TGCGCCAGCCGCACTGGGGGCCGCACAGATACGCAGTATTTT.

The genes are TRBV28 and TRBJ1-6; 9 bases are a match to TRBD1. The CDR3 length is 14 residues. V shed 5 bases, J shed 9 bases, and the junction held 5 bases outside the gene matches. Germline loops: CDR1 MDHEN, CDR2 SYDVKM. CDR3 region: CASSGGQGGSPLHF. Here the CDR3 DNA reads TGTGCCAGCAGTGGGGGACAGGGAGGTTCACCCCTCCACTTT.